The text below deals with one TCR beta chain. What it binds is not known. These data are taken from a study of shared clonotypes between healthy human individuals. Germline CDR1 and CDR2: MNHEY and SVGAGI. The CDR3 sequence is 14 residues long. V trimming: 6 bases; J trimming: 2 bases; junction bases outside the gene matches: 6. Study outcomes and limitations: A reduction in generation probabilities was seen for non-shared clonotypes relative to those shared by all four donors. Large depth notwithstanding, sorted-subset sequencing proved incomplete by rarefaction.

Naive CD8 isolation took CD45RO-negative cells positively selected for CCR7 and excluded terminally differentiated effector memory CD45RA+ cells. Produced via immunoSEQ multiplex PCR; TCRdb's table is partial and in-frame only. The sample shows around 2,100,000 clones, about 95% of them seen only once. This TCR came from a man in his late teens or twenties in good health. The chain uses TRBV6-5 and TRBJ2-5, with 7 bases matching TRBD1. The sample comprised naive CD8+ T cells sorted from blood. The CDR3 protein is CASSLGTEQETQYF. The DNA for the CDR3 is TGTGCCAGCAGCCTCGGGACAGAGCAAGAGACCCAGTACTTC.